The 13 T cell receptor beta chains below were found in one sample sequenced in a study of blood T cell repertoires in COVID-19. Sequenced by immunoSEQ multiplex PCR; TCRdb stores in-frame clones only, minus some. The profile shows tens of thousands of clones, 85% to 90% of them singletons. Sequenced sample: peripheral blood. These receptors originate from a middle-aged man in a cohort sampled during active COVID-19.

J is TRBJ2-1 and V is TRBV9; D remains ambiguous. Germline lookup yields CDR1 SGDLS and CDR2 YYNGEE. The CDR3 sequence is 14 residues long. Trimming took off 3 bases at V and 7 bases at J, with 14 bases between the two ends. CDR3 region: CASSAPKAGNEQFF. The CDR3 bases are TGTGCCAGCAGCGCGCCCAAGGCCGGGAATGAGCAGTTCTTC. Variable domain in full (rest from reference TRBV9 and TRBJ2-1): DSGVTQTPKHLITATGQRVTLRCSPRSGDLSVYWYQQSLDQGLQFLIQYYNGEERAKGNILERFSAQQFPDLHSELNLSSLELGDSALYFCASSAPKAGNEQFFGPGTRLTVL.

V gene TRBV30 combines with J gene TRBJ2-2; a possible D gene is TRBD2 (6 bases). This CDR3 contains 14 residues. V was clipped by 3 bases and J by 3 bases, with 11 bases between them. From germline, CDR1 is GTSNPN and CDR2 SVGIG (reference sequence). In nucleotides, the CDR3 is TGTGCCTGGAGCCATCCGGGAGACACCGGGGAGCTGTTTTTT. Translated, it gives CAWSHPGDTGELFF.

The rearrangement uses TRBV4-3 and TRBJ2-3, with a tentative D call TRBD1 (6 bases). V was cut by 4 bases and J by 4 bases, with 12 bases left in between. Germline CDR1 and CDR2: LGHNA and YSLEER. This CDR3 is 14 amino acids long. Written as DNA, the CDR3 is TGCGCCAGCAGCCCGTATTCAGGGGCAGATACGCAGTATTTT. It encodes CASSPYSGADTQYF.

V gene TRBV19 combines with J gene TRBJ1-1, with D hard to call. The CDR3 totals 13 residues. V lost 1 base, J lost 4 bases, and 7 bases lay in between. Germline CDR1 LNHDA, CDR2 SQIVND (reference sequence). The DNA for the CDR3 is TGTGCCAGTAGTATAGGGGAGGGCACTGAAGCTTTCTTT. This translates into CASSIGEGTEAFF.

The rearrangement uses TRBV9 and TRBJ1-2, with D hard to call. CDR3 size: 14 residues. The V gene lost 3 bases and the J gene lost 1 base, with 10 bases spanning the gap. CDR1 and CDR2 from the germline V gene are SGDLS and YYNGEE. CDR3 in amino acids: CASSASRVNYGYTF. The CDR3 nucleotides are TGTGCCAGCAGCGCGAGCCGGGTTAACTATGGCTACACCTTC.

This sequence joins TRBV9 and TRBJ2-1, with 9 nucleotides matching TRBD2. Germline CDR1 SGDLS, CDR2 YYNGEE. Germline trimming cut 4 bases from V and 9 bases from J; bases unmatched to any gene: 11. This CDR3 contains 15 residues. The CDR3 DNA is TGTGCCAGCAGCCCGGGACTAGCTATAGGTTCTGAGCAGTTCTTC. Translation: CASSPGLAIGSEQFF.

The chain employs TRBV11-2 and TRBJ2-2; 10 bases are shared with TRBD2. V shed 8 bases, J shed 0 bases, and the junction held 9 bases outside the gene matches. Germline V gene data show CDR1 as SGHAT and CDR2 as FQNNGV. The CDR3 has 17 amino acids. CDR3 amino acids: CASSSRLAGANTGELFF. The CDR3 DNA sequence: TGTGCCAGCTCCTCCCGGCTAGCGGGAGCGAACACCGGGGAGCTGTTTTTT.

This clone was recorded once. This chain uses TRBV24-1 with TRBJ1-3; unclear D gene. The CDR3 contains 15 residues. Per germline, CDR1 KGHDR and CDR2 SFDVKD. V was cut by 9 bases and J by 0 bases, with 14 bases left in between. This CDR3 reads CATDRRDDSGNTIYF. CDR3 coding DNA: TGTGCCACCGACCGCCGGGATGACTCTGGAAACACCATATATTTT.

The chain has TRBV27 and TRBJ2-7, with 8 bases identical to TRBD1. The V gene's germline CDR1 is MNHEY and CDR2 SMNVEV (reference sequence). The CDR3 contains 16 residues. V shed 5 bases and J 3 bases; nucleotides not matched to a gene: 12. The CDR3 here is CASSLRLDRGLYEQYV. CDR3 nucleotide sequence: TGTGCCAGCAGTCTGCGCCTCGACAGGGGTCTCTACGAGCAGTACGTC.

The chain combines TRBV2 with TRBJ2-1; TRBD2 aligns across 8 bases. CDR3 length equals 15 residues. V lost 7 bases, J lost 8 bases, and 13 bases stayed unmatched. Germline CDR1 is SNHLY and CDR2 is FYNNEI. CDR3 sequence (DNA): TGTGCCAGCACCGGTGGGATAGCGGGAAGGTATGAGCAGTTCTTC. Translated: CASTGGIAGRYEQFF. Supplemented by reference TRBV2 and TRBJ2-1, the full variable domain reads EPEVTQTPSHQVTQMGQEVILRCVPISNHLYFYWYRQILGQKVEFLVSFYNNEISEKSEIFDDQFSVERPDGSNFTLKIRSTKLEDSAMYFCASTGGIAGRYEQFFGPGTRLTVL.

This clone is medium-sized in the sample. The rearrangement joins TRBV19 to TRBJ1-5; weak D call: TRBD1 (5 bases). The CDR3 is 16 amino acids. Trimming took 6 bases from V and 0 from J, leaving 15 bases between them. CDR1 and CDR2 (germline): LNHDA, SQIVND (reference sequence). CDR3 nucleotide sequence: TGTGCCAGTAGGCCGACAGAAATTAATAGCAATCAGCCCCAGCATTTT. It specifies CASRPTEINSNQPQHF. Complete variable domain (other parts from reference TRBV19 and TRBJ1-5): DGGITQSPKYLFRKEGQNVTLSCEQNLNHDAMYWYRQDPGQGLRLIYYSQIVNDFQKGDIAEGYSVSREKKESFPLTVTSAQKNPTAFYLCASRPTEINSNQPQHFGDGTRLSIL.

This clone was seen repeatedly, ten times or more. V is TRBV21-1 and J is TRBJ2-7; the table calls TRBD2, which could not be checked here. TRBV21-1 constitutes a pseudogene. This CDR3 is 23 amino acids long. DNA for the CDR3: TGTGCCAGCAGCAAAGAACAGGGGAATGAACTAGCGGCTATTCGCCTAACTACCTACGAGCAGTACGTC. It specifies CASSKEQGNELAAIRLTTYEQYV.

V is TRBV24-1 and J is TRBJ1-5, with a possible D match to TRBD1 (6 bases). There are 15 residues in the CDR3. Trimming cost V 4 bases and J 3 bases, with 12 bases left between them. Germline V gene data show CDR1 as KGHDR and CDR2 as SFDVKD. The CDR3 sequence: CATSDGQLSNQPQHF. The CDR3 coding sequence is TGTGCCACCAGTGACGGACAGCTGTCCAATCAGCCCCAGCATTTT.